The T cell receptor beta chain under discussion was sequenced for a study of T cells in localized non-small cell lung cancer. In its sample, this clone was seen once. The antigen is unknown. The CDR3 is 14 amino acids. V dropped 3 bases and J dropped 3; count of bases not matched to a gene: 2. Per germline, CDR1 MGHDK and CDR2 SYGVNS. Broader study findings: Adjacent lung tissue had a median approximately 57 of the top 100 clones found in the tumor. Patients showing higher blood T cell density tended to see longer overall survival.

Profiled with immunoSEQ multiplex PCR; TCRdb holds only in-frame clones, not every one. The sample holds about 41,000 clones, about nine tenths seen once. This rearrangement joins TRBV25-1 to TRBJ1-5; 7 bases line up with TRBD1. This receptor was taken from a female donor of 60 years or more with stage I squamous cell lung carcinoma. Source: peripheral blood, taken before any cancer treatment. The CDR3 region has the DNA TGTGCCAGCAGTGAGACAGGGCACAATCAGCCCCAGCATTTT. Protein: CASSETGHNQPQHF.